The 21 T cell receptor beta chains below come from one sample, sequenced in a study of neurological immune-mediated disorders (dated by TCRdb to 2018 to 2020). The receptor library was made with 5' RACE. The instrument was an Illumina HiSeq 2500. Using fastp at Q25 and MiXCR, TCRdb reprocessed the public reads and kept productive beta chains. Each entry merges the rows of one CDR3 protein and shows their most common DNA and genes. The sample table shows roughly 74,000 distinct CDR3 sequences, and around 5.2% are seen once. Of the sample, 6% to 9.5% falls within the top ten clones. The sample comprised PBMCs. All receptors come from a young man with multiple sclerosis.

This clonotype was recorded at least ten times. The rearrangement uses TRBV14 and TRBJ2-1; a possible D gene is TRBD1 (6 bases). Per germline, CDR1 SGHDN and CDR2 FVKESK. V was trimmed by 7 bases and J by 7 bases, leaving 14 bases between them. The CDR3 is made up of 13 amino acids. The chain's CDR3 is CASTPGAMNEQFF. The CDR3 DNA follows: TGTGCCAGCACTCCAGGGGCGATGAATGAGCAGTTCTTC. Drawing the rest from reference TRBV14 and TRBJ2-1, the complete variable domain is EAGVTQFPSHSVIEKGQTVTLRCDPISGHDNLYWYRRVMGKEIKFLLHFVKESKQDESGMPNNRFLAERTGGTYSTLKVQPAELEDSGVYFCASTPGAMNEQFFGPGTRLTVL.

In its sample, this clonotype was seen many times. The chain combines TRBV12-3 or TRBV12-4 with TRBJ2-1, with TRBD2 matching over 14 bases. The CDR3 loop spans 16 amino acids. The ends lost 6 bases at V and 7 bases at J; junction bases unmatched: 8. CDR3 protein: CASSEGGLAGENEQFF. CDR3 in DNA: TGTGCCAGCAGCGAGGGGGGACTAGCGGGGGAAAATGAGCAGTTCTTC.

This clonotype was seen repeatedly, ten times or more. This chain links TRBV10-3 with TRBJ1-2; 9 nucleotides line up with TRBD1. V lost 7 bases, J lost 7 bases, and 10 bases stayed unmatched. This CDR3 contains 14 residues. Germline V gene sequence: CDR1 ENHRY, CDR2 SYGVKD. CDR3 nucleotides: TGTGCCATCACCCAGACACAGGGGGCGGGTGGCTACACCTTC. Translation: CAITQTQGAGGYTF.

The sample holds many counts of this clonotype. Here the CDR3 reads CATSTEQGMTYEQYF. In nucleotides, the CDR3 is TGTGCCACCAGCACAGAACAGGGGATGACTTACGAGCAGTACTTC. The V call is TRBV15, the J call TRBJ2-7; 7 bases match TRBD1. The V and J ends lost 4 bases and 4 bases, in that order; junction bases with no gene match: 10. The CDR3 consists of 15 residues. Germline CDR1 and CDR2: LNHNV and YYDKDF (reference sequence).

This clonotype is labeled medium-sized. The chain couples TRBV10-1 to TRBJ2-7; 7 nucleotides line up with TRBD2. The CDR3 consists of 13 residues. Looked up from germline, CDR1 is WNHNN and CDR2 is SYGVQD (reference sequence). Germline trimming cut 5 bases from V and 3 bases from J; bases unmatched to any gene: 4. CDR3 sequence (DNA): TGCGCCAGCAGTCGCGGGGGAGTCTACGAGCAGTACTTC. Translating gives CASSRGGVYEQYF.

In its sample, this clonotype was seen many times. V is TRBV6-6 and J is TRBJ1-4; possibly TRBD1 for D (6 bases). Per germline, CDR1 MNHNY and CDR2 SVGAGI (reference sequence). Trimming stripped 6 bases from V and 0 bases from J, with 17 bases between. The CDR3 length is 17 residues. For the CDR3, the DNA is TGTGCCAGCAGATTAGGAAAGGGGACATCAACTAATGAAAAACTGTTTTTT. Translated, it gives CASRLGKGTSTNEKLFF.

Many counts were recorded for this clonotype. The rearrangement links TRBV20-1 to TRBJ2-1, with 10 positions matching TRBD2. The CDR3 spans 14 residues. V was pared by 2 bases and J by 3 bases, with 1 base of the junction left unmatched. Germline lookup yields CDR1 DFQATT and CDR2 SNEGSKA (reference sequence). The CDR3: CSARLAGDYNEQFF. The CDR3 DNA is TGCAGTGCTAGACTAGCGGGGGACTACAATGAGCAGTTCTTC.

As concerns this clonotype: This sequence may be a read error, since a much larger clone differs from it by one base. The chain has TRBV3-1 and TRBJ2-2, with a possible D match to TRBD2 (5 bases). The CDR3 consists of 12 residues. Germline assignment: CDR1 LGHDT and CDR2 YNNKEL (reference sequence). The CDR3 DNA is TGTACCAGCAGCCAAGCCGAGCGGCGGCTGTTTTTT. As protein: CTSSQAERRLFF.

This clonotype was seen repeatedly, ten times or more. The chain combines TRBV7-2 with TRBJ2-4, with a tentative D call TRBD2 (6 bases). The CDR3 loop spans 17 amino acids. Germline assignment: CDR1 SGHTA and CDR2 FQGNSA. V was pared by 4 bases and J by 0 bases, with 16 bases between. The DNA of the CDR3 is TGTGCCAGCAGCTCCCCCCTCGGCGGGATAGCCAAAAACATTCAGTACTTC. Protein: CASSSPLGGIAKNIQYF.

This clonotype has at least ten counts. The V gene is TRBV5-1, the J gene TRBJ2-5; TRBD1 matches 9 bases. Germline lookup yields CDR1 SGHRS and CDR2 YFSETQ. The trim removed 1 base at V and 4 bases at J, leaving 2 bases unmatched. This CDR3 has 14 residues. In DNA, the CDR3 is TGCGCCAGCAGCTTGACAGGGGGCATAGAGACCCAGTACTTC. As protein: CASSLTGGIETQYF.

This clonotype was seen ten or more times. The V and J genes are TRBV29-1 and TRBJ2-5; 9 positions agree with TRBD2. The CDR3 is 13 residues long. In germline, CDR1 is SQVTM, CDR2 ANQGSEA. J lost 5 bases, V lost 4 bases, and 5 bases had no gene match. As DNA, the CDR3 is TGCAGCGTTGCTCGGAGCGGGGGGGAGACCCAGTACTTC. It encodes CSVARSGGETQYF.

The sample holds many counts of this clonotype. CDR3 sequence reads: CASSDSPGLSNEQFF. The CDR3 DNA follows: TGTGCCAGCAGTGACTCTCCCGGGTTGAGCAATGAGCAGTTCTTC. V usage is TRBV6-4 and J usage is TRBJ2-1; D remains ambiguous. CDR3 length: 15 amino acids. V lost 0 bases to trimming and J lost 6 bases, with 12 bases between them. The V gene's germline CDR1 is MRHNA and CDR2 SNTAGT.

This clonotype was observed many times. The junction shows a germline mismatch at one end, possibly a read error. The V call is TRBV7-3, the J call TRBJ1-6, with D possibly TRBD1 on 5 matching bases. The CDR3 has 15 amino acids. Germline CDR1 reads SGHTA; CDR2 reads FQGTGA. The CDR3 DNA reads TGTGCCAGCAGCTTAATGAGGGTGAGGGGATCACCCCTCAACTTT. Protein product: CASSLMRVRGSPLNF.

In its sample, this clonotype was seen many times. The rearrangement links TRBV7-3 to TRBJ2-7; 8 positions match TRBD2. Germline values: CDR1 SGHTA, CDR2 FQGTGA. The length of the CDR3 is 15 residues. The J segment lost 2 bases and the V segment lost 5 bases, leaving 8 bases of the junction unmatched. In DNA, the CDR3 is TGTGCCAGCAGCCCGAGCGGGGGAGGCGCCTACGAGCAGTACTTC. Amino acids: CASSPSGGGAYEQYF.

As regards this clonotype: Germline and junction disagree at one end, which may indicate a read error. The V gene is TRBV12-5, the J gene TRBJ1-6; D possibly corresponds to TRBD1 (5 bases). Germline CDR1 is LGHNT and CDR2 is FRNRAP. The CDR3 extends over 11 amino acids. The chain's CDR3 is CASGRGVGLNF. CDR3 coding DNA: TGTGCTAGTGGTAGGGGCGTGGGCCTCAACTTT.

There are many counts of this clonotype. The chain is built from TRBV6-5 and TRBJ2-2; D is undetermined. Germline values: CDR1 MNHEY, CDR2 SVGAGI. Trimming stripped 2 bases from V and 5 bases from J, with 9 bases between. CDR3 size: 14 residues. The DNA for the CDR3 is TGTGCCAGCAGTTACCAAGGGTCGACCGGGGAGCTGTTTTTT. It translates to CASSYQGSTGELFF.

Turning to this clonotype: One end of the junction fails to match germline, which may point to a read error. The chain couples TRBV12-3 or TRBV12-4 to TRBJ2-4; 7 bases fit TRBD1. This CDR3 has 15 residues. CDR3 nucleotide sequence: TGTGCCAGCAGCCGGGACAGCATAGCCAAAAAAATTCAGTACTTC. It translates to CASSRDSIAKKIQYF.

Ten or more counts support this clonotype. The rearrangement joins TRBV6-6 to TRBJ1-2; D is ambiguous. The germline gives CDR1 MNHNY, CDR2 SVGAGI (reference sequence). V lost 5 bases, J lost 5 bases, and 18 bases lay in between. The CDR3 extends over 15 amino acids. CDR3 nucleotides: TGTGCCAGCAGTACAAACTCTCGTGGCGGGTATGGCTACACCTTC. Protein sequence: CASSTNSRGGYGYTF.

This clonotype was seen at least ten times. The chain carries TRBV29-1 and TRBJ2-6; no firm D call. This CDR3 region has 13 residues. Germline assignment: CDR1 SQVTM and CDR2 ANQGSEA. Deletions cut 6 bases from V and 2 bases from J, with 8 bases between. CDR3 in amino acids: CSVGRTGANVLTF. DNA for the CDR3: TGCAGCGTCGGACGAACTGGGGCCAACGTCCTGACTTTC.

In this sample, this clonotype turned up many times. The V call is TRBV7-2, the J call TRBJ2-1, with 7 positions matching TRBD2. Germline loops: CDR1 SGHTA, CDR2 FQGNSA. Unmatched junction bases numbered 3, after V lost 2 bases and J lost 8 bases. The CDR3 extends over 13 amino acids. The CDR3, as DNA: TGTGCCAGCAGCTTACGCGGGAGCGATGAGCAGTTCTTC. As protein: CASSLRGSDEQFF.

This clonotype was seen repeatedly, ten times or more. The rearrangement joins TRBV14 to TRBJ1-2, with TRBD1 matching over 8 bases. Trimming cost V 6 bases and J 7 bases; bases outside gene matches: 16. This CDR3 has 16 amino acids. Germline-derived CDR1 and CDR2 are SGHDN and FVKESK. CDR3 protein: CASRPTLGQGKSGYTF. As DNA, the CDR3 is TGTGCCAGCAGACCTACCCTAGGACAGGGAAAGTCTGGCTACACCTTC. The complete variable domain, with remaining parts taken from reference TRBV14 and TRBJ1-2, reads EAGVTQFPSHSVIEKGQTVTLRCDPISGHDNLYWYRRVMGKEIKFLLHFVKESKQDESGMPNNRFLAERTGGTYSTLKVQPAELEDSGVYFCASRPTLGQGKSGYTFGSGTRLTVV.